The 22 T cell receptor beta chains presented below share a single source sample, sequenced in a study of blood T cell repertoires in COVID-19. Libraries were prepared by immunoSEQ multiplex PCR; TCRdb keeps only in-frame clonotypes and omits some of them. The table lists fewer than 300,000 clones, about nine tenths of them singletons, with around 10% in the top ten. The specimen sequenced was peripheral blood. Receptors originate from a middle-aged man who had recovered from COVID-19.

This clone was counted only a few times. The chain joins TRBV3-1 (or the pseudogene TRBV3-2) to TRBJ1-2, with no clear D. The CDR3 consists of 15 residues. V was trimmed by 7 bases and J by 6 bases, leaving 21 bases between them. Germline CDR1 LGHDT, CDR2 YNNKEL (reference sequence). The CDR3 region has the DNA TGTGCCAGCATGCTCTGGGGAAGGGAGAGGGATGGCTACACCTTC. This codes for CASMLWGRERDGYTF.

CDR3 sequence reads: CASSFESQYGYTF. DNA of the CDR3: TGTGCCAGCAGTTTTGAATCCCAGTATGGCTACACCTTC. V usage is TRBV12-3 or TRBV12-4 and J usage is TRBJ1-2; D remains ambiguous. This CDR3 region has 13 residues. V dropped 3 bases and J dropped 5 bases, with 10 bases sitting between them.

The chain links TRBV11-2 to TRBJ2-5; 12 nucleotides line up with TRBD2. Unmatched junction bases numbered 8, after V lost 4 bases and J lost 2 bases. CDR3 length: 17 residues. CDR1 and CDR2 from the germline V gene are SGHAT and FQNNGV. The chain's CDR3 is CASSSRVLAGGQETQYF. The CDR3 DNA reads TGTGCCAGCAGCTCTCGGGTCCTAGCGGGGGGGCAAGAGACCCAGTACTTC.

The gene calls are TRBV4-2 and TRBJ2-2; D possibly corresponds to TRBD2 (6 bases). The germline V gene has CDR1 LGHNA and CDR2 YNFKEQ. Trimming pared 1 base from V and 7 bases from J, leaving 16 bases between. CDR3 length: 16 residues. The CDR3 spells CASSQAGTGGRGELFF. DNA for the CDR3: TGTGCCAGCAGCCAAGCCGGGACTGGGGGTCGCGGGGAGCTGTTTTTT.

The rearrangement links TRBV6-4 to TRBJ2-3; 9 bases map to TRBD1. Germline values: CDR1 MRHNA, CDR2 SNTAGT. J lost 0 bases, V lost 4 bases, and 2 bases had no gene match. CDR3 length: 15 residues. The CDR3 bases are TGTGCCAGCAGTGGCACAGGGGGCAGCACAGATACGCAGTATTTT. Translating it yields CASSGTGGSTDTQYF.

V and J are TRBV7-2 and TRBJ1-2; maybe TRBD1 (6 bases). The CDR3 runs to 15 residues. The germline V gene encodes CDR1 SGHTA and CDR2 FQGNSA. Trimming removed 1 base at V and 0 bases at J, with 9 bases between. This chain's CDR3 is CASSLVDRTNYGYTF. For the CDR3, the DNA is TGTGCCAGCAGCTTAGTCGACAGGACTAACTATGGCTACACCTTC.

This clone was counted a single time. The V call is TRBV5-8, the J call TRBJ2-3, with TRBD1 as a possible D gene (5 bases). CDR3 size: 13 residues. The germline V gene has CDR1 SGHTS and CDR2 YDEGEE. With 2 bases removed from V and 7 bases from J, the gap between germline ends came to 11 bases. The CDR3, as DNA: TGTGCCAGCAGCTTTGCAAGACAGAATACGCAGTATTTT. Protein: CASSFARQNTQYF.

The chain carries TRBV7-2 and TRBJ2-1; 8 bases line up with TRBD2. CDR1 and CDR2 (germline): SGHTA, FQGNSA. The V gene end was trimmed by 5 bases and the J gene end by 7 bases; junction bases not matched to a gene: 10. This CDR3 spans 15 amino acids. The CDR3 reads CASSLNGGVTNEQFF. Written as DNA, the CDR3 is TGTGCCAGCAGCCTTAACGGGGGGGTAACGAATGAGCAGTTCTTC.

The CDR3: CASSGRDRVGPQHF. CDR3 coding DNA: TGTGCCAGCAGTGGGCGGGACAGGGTGGGACCCCAGCATTTT. The chain carries TRBV27 and TRBJ1-5; 9 bases are shared with TRBD1. Germline assignment: CDR1 MNHEY and CDR2 SMNVEV (reference sequence). With 5 bases clipped from V and 10 bases from J, the junction kept 9 bases outside the gene matches. The CDR3 length is 14 residues.

The CDR3 DNA is TGTGCCAGCTCACCTTCACGGGTGGGAGGCAATCAGCCCCAGCATTTT. Protein product: CASSPSRVGGNQPQHF. This rearrangement joins TRBV18 to TRBJ1-5, with D uncertain. Trimming shortened V by 3 bases and J by 2 bases, and 14 bases separated the two germline ends. The CDR3 is made up of 16 amino acids. The germline gives CDR1 KGHSH, CDR2 LQKENI.

The CDR3 is CASSLDRAYEQYF. CDR3 DNA: TGTGCCAGCAGTTTGGACAGGGCCTACGAGCAGTACTTC. The rearrangement uses TRBV7-3 and TRBJ2-7; 8 bases line up with TRBD1. Looked up from germline, CDR1 is SGHTA and CDR2 is FQGTGA. This CDR3 is built from 13 residues. The junction had 3 bases not matched to a gene; V was cut back by 6 bases and J by 2 bases. Full variable domain (outside the CDR3, taken from reference TRBV7-3 and TRBJ2-7): GAGVSQTPSNKVTEKGKYVELRCDPISGHTALYWYRQSLGQGPEFLIYFQGTGAADDSGLPNDRFFAVRPEGSVSTLKIQRTERGDSAVYLCASSLDRAYEQYFGPGTRLTVT.

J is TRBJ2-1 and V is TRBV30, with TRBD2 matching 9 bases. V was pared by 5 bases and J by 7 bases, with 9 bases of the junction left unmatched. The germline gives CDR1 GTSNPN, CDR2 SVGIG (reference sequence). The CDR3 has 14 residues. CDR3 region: CAWAGGSGRNEQFF. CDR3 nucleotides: TGTGCCTGGGCGGGGGGTAGCGGGAGAAATGAGCAGTTCTTC.

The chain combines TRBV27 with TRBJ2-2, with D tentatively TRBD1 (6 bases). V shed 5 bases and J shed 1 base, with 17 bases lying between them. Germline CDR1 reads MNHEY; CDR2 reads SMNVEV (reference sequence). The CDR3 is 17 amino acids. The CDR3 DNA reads TGTGCCAGCAGTCCCATCCCAGGGACAATGAACACCGGGGAGCTGTTTTTT. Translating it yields CASSPIPGTMNTGELFF.

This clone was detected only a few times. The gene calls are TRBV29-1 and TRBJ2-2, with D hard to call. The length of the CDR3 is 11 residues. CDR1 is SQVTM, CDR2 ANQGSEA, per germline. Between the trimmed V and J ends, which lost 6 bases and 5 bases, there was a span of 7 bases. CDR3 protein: CSVHRTGELFF. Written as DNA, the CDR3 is TGCAGCGTCCACAGAACCGGGGAGCTGTTTTTT.

CDR3 in DNA: TGCGCCAGCAGCAGGAGGGAACCACAAGCCGAGCAGTACTTC. It encodes CASSRREPQAEQYF. The chain joins TRBV5-1 to TRBJ2-7; D is possibly TRBD2 (6 bases). This CDR3 comprises 14 residues. V was trimmed by 4 bases and J by 6 bases, leaving 17 bases between them. Germline values: CDR1 SGHRS, CDR2 YFSETQ.

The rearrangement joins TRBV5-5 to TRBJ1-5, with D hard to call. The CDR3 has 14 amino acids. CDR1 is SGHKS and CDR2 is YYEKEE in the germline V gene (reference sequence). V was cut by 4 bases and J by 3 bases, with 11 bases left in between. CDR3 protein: CASSLVGVNQPQHF. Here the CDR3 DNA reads TGTGCCAGCAGCCTCGTCGGGGTCAATCAGCCCCAGCATTTT.

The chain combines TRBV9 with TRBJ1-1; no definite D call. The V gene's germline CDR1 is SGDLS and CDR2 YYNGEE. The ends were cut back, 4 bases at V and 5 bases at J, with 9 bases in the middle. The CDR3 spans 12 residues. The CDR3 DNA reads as TGTGCCAGCAGCCCGCCGCGGACTGAAGCTTTCTTT. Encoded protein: CASSPPRTEAFF.

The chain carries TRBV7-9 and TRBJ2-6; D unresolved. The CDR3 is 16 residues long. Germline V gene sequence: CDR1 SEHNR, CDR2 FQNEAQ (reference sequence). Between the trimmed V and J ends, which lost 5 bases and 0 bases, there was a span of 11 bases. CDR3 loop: CASSKGLYSGANVLTF. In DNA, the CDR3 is TGTGCCAGCAGCAAAGGGCTTTACTCTGGGGCCAACGTCCTGACTTTC.

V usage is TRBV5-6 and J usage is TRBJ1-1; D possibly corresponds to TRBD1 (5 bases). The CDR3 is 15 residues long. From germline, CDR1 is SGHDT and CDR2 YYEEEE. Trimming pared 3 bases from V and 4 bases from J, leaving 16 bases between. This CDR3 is CASSSPTGPGTEAFF. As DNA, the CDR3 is TGTGCCAGCAGCTCCCCCACAGGACCGGGCACTGAAGCTTTCTTT.

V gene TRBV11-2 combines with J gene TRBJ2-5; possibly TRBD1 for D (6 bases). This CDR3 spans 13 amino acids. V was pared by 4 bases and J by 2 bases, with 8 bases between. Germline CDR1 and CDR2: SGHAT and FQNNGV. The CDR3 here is CASSSDRQETQYF. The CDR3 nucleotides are TGTGCCAGCAGCTCCGACAGGCAAGAGACCCAGTACTTC.

DNA for the CDR3: TGCAGCGTTGAAGGGCTAGCGGGAGCCACGACCTCCTACGAGCAGTACTTC. This encodes CSVEGLAGATTSYEQYF. The V and J genes are TRBV29-1 and TRBJ2-7; TRBD2 agrees at 10 bases. Trimming removed 1 base from V and 0 bases from J; junction bases left unmatched: 9. Per germline, CDR1 SQVTM and CDR2 ANQGSEA. The CDR3 has 17 residues.

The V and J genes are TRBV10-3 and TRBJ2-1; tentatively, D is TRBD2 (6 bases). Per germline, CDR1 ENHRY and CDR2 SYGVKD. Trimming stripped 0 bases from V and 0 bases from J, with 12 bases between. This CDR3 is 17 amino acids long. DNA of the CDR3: TGTGCCATCAGTGAGTCGAGTAGCGGAGCCTCCTACAATGAGCAGTTCTTC. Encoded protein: CAISESSSGASYNEQFF.